The rows below give T cell receptor beta chains drawn from one sample of a study of blood T cell repertoires in COVID-19. Some clones are missing from TCRdb's copy, which holds only in-frame ones; the method was immunoSEQ multiplex PCR. The sample shows around 120,000 clones, more than 60% of them seen only once. The material sequenced was peripheral blood. These receptors were collected from a man in his sixties or seventies with acute or convalescent COVID-19. Both conserved end residues are part of each CDR3.

j_call,v_call,cdr3_aa
TRBJ1-1,TRBV12-3/TRBV12-4,CASSLGGTFEAFF
TRBJ2-1,TRBV11-1,CASSLSGGAYEQFF
TRBJ1-1,TRBV19,CASSFSGLMNTEAFF
TRBJ2-7,TRBV7-3,CASSLAGGHNYEQYF
TRBJ2-3,TRBV11-2,CASSLVWTGNTQYF
TRBJ1-5,TRBV10-3,CAISGTGDSNQPQHF
TRBJ2-5,TRBV29-1,CSVVGGSGQETQYF
TRBJ1-2,TRBV2,CASGTTVNYGYTF
TRBJ2-1,TRBV7-2,CASSLSRLAPMQFF
TRBJ2-1,TRBV27,CASSFLGADYNEQFF
TRBJ1-3,TRBV5-1,CASSLGPEQGNTIYF
TRBJ1-2,TRBV4-3,CASQRQAAANYGYTF
TRBJ1-5,TRBV7-3,CASSPGVGGLQPQHF
TRBJ1-2,TRBV18,CASSPLPGQGWGYTF
TRBJ1-6,TRBV9,CAAGTANSPLHF
TRBJ1-2,TRBV5-1,CASSLVQGYMSVYTF
TRBJ1-2,TRBV3-1/TRBV3-2,CASSQAEAYVGYTF
TRBJ2-7,TRBV5-5,CASSLARGYEQYF
TRBJ1-5,TRBV10-3,CAISESRQPQHF
TRBJ2-5,TRBV30,CASAPGGMETQYF
TRBJ2-5,TRBV24-1,CATSEWGQGDGETQYF
TRBJ1-4,TRBV7-2,CASSRAGGVPNEKLFF
TRBJ2-1,TRBV4-1,CASSQGGLAGISSYNEQFF
TRBJ1-1,TRBV15,CATSRDRQGWEAFF
TRBJ2-1,TRBV4-3,CASSQLAGGLSGDEQFF
TRBJ1-1,TRBV13,CASSSTPTGGTEAFF
TRBJ2-3,TRBV30,CAWSQGTSGGTDTQYF
TRBJ2-3,TRBV20-1,CSASKRQGDADTQYF
TRBJ1-4,TRBV29-1,CSVGKTGTNEKLFF
TRBJ1-5,TRBV3-1/TRBV3-2,CASSQFRGNQPQHF
TRBJ2-5,TRBV4-1,CASSQDDRGRETQYF
TRBJ1-2,TRBV29-1,CSVEGSGQGARGYTF
TRBJ2-5,TRBV5-1,CASTRGTSGGAGRETQYF
TRBJ2-5,TRBV11-3,CASSLGRGGPQETQYF
TRBJ2-1,TRBV19,CATNSGGVGEQFF
TRBJ1-1,TRBV5-4,CASSPGGGRNTEAFF
TRBJ1-5,TRBV5-1,CASSLGGNSNQPQHF
TRBJ2-3,TRBV5-1,CASGGTGGGTDTQYF
TRBJ1-1,TRBV9,CASSVTGGPNTEAFF
TRBJ1-2,TRBV29-1,CSVGTGDYGYTF
TRBJ2-1,TRBV6-4,CASSDSGGPLGQFF
TRBJ1-1,TRBV19,CASSSVQVLMNTEAFF
TRBJ2-2,TRBV7-2,CASTLLRDTGELFF
TRBJ1-1,TRBV15,CATSRSGGANTEAFF
TRBJ2-2,TRBV19,CATSRQGASGELFF
TRBJ2-5,TRBV5-6,CASSLVSGYQETQYF
TRBJ1-6,TRBV6-1,CASSSWTSYNSPLHF
TRBJ1-2,TRBV7-2,CASSLTGGTGYTF
TRBJ2-7,TRBV4-2,CASSRRREGGGEQYF
TRBJ1-1,TRBV19,CASSIDRRSTEAFF
TRBJ2-3,TRBV5-1,CASSLGQVSTDTQYF
TRBJ1-2,TRBV6-5,CASRSDRGRIYGYTF
TRBJ2-3,TRBV7-2,CASSFSGGITDTQYF
TRBJ1-3,TRBV9,CASSPLARSSGNTIYF
TRBJ1-5,TRBV4-1,CASSPTGGLGNQPQHF
TRBJ1-2,TRBV6-5,CASSRQGVGYGYTF
TRBJ2-7,TRBV5-4,CASSFFPTTAYEQYF
TRBJ1-4,TRBV15,CATSRDQGREKLFF